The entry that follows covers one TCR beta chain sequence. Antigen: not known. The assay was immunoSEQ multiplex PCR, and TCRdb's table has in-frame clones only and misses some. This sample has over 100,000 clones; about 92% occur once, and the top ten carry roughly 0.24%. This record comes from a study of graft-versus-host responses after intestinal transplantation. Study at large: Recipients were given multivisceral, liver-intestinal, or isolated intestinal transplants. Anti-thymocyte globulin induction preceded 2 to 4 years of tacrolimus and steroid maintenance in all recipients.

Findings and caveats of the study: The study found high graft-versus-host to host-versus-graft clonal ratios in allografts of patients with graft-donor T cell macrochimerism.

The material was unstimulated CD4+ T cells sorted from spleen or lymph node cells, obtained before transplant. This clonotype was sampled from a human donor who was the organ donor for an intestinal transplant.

CDR3 nucleotides: TGTGCCAGCCATACAGGGGATCGGCGTGAAAAACTGTTTTTT. This encodes CASHTGDRREKLFF. The rearrangement links TRBV19 to TRBJ1-4; 7 positions agree with TRBD1. Trimming removed 9 bases from V and 7 bases from J; junction bases left unmatched: 11. This CDR3 is built from 14 residues. Germline values: CDR1 LNHDA, CDR2 SQIVND (reference sequence).